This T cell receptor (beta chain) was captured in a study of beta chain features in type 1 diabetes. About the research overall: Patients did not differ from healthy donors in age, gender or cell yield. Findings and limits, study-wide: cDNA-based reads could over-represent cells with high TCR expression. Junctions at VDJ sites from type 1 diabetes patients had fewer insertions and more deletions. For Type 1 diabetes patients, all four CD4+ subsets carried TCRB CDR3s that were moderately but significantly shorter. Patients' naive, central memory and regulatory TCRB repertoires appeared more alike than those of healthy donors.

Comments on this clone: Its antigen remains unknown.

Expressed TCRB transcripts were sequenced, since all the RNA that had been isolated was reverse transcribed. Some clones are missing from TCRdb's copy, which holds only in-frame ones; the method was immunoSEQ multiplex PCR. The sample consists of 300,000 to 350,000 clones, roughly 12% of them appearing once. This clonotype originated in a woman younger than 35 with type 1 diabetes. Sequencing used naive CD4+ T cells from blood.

CDR3 bases: TGTGCCTGTAGAGGGGGCCGCGGTCAGACCGGGGAGCTGTTTTTT. Protein product: CACRGGRGQTGELFF. The chain couples TRBV30 to TRBJ2-2, with 7 bases that match TRBD1. Germline-derived CDR1 and CDR2 are GTSNPN and SVGIG (reference sequence). V lost 6 bases to trimming and J lost 5 bases; unmatched junction nucleotides: 12. The CDR3 extends over 15 amino acids. Supplemented by reference TRBV30 and TRBJ2-2, the full variable domain reads SQTIHQWPATLVQPVGSPLSLECTVEGTSNPNLYWYRQAAGRGLQLLFYSVGIGQISSEVPQNLSASRPQDRQFILSSKKLLLSDSGFYLCACRGGRGQTGELFFGEGSRLTVL.